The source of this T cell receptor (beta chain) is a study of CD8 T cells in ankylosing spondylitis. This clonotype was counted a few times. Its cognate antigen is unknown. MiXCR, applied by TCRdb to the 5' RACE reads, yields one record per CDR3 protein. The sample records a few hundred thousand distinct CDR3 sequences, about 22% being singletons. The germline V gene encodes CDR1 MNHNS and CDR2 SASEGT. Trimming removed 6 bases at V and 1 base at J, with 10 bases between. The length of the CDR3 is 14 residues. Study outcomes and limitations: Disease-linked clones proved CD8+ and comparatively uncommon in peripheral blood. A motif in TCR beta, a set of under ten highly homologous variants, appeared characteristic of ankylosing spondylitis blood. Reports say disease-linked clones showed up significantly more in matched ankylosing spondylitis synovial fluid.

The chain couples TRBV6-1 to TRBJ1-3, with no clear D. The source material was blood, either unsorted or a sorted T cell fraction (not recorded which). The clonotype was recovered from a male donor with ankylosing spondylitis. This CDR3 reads CASRNQASGNTIYF. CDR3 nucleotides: TGTGCCAGCAGAAACCAGGCTTCTGGAAACACCATATATTTT.